This T cell receptor beta chain was documented in a study of ipilimumab plus nivolumab after autologous stem cell transplantation. Patients got ipilimumab 1 mg/kg beginning 14 to 28 days post-transplant. Patients received nivolumab 3 mg/kg at weeks 1, 4, 7, 10, then fortnightly to week 26. This CDR3 has 13 amino acids. V lost 5 bases and J 9 bases, leaving 14 bases between the germline ends. Looked up from germline, CDR1 is SEHNR and CDR2 is FQNEAQ (reference sequence). Repertoires were generated with immunoSEQ multiplex PCR, while TCRdb's copy carries only in-frame clones and drops some. This table holds roughly 15,000 clones, more than 65% found once.

The clonotype originates from a male donor with diffuse large B-cell lymphoma. This chain connects TRBV7-9 to TRBJ2-1; no firm D call. The sequenced sample was PBMCs, obtained in a trial of ipilimumab plus nivolumab as post-transplant consolidation. The CDR3 loop is CASSPPFPSEQFF. The CDR3 DNA sequence: TGTGCCAGCAGCCCTCCTTTCCCCAGTGAGCAGTTCTTC. Filled out from reference TRBV7-9 and TRBJ2-1, the complete variable domain reads DTGVSQNPRHKITKRGQNVTFRCDPISEHNRLYWYRQTLGQGPEFLTYFQNEAQLEKSRLLSDRFSAERPKGSFSTLEIQRTEQGDSAMYLCASSPPFPSEQFFGPGTRLTVL.